Given below is one T cell receptor beta chain in context. At least ten counts were recorded for this clonotype. Its antigen is still unknown. No clone much larger than this one lies a single base away; base qualities are absent. Trimming takes 3 bases from V and 8 bases from J, and the germline ends sit 14 bases apart. The CDR3 holds 14 amino acids from the cysteine to the phenylalanine. Only CDR3 DNA remains: 42 bases, in frame from the first base. The data are from a study of T cells after yellow fever vaccination (dated by TCRdb to between 2018 and 2021). In terms of the full investigation: The SMART-Seq v4 Ultra Low Input RNA kit was used to prepare libraries from fractions with low cell numbers. To follow T-cell clones before and after both primary and booster YFV17D yellow fever vaccination, bulk TCR alpha and beta repertoires underwent longitudinal sequencing. Bulk PBMC replicates and cell subsets were isolated from blood drawn at multiple timepoints before and after both primary and secondary immunization. Two healthy male donors made up the cohort, one aged 18 to 29 years and the other aged 30 to 40 years.

Results and caveats for the whole study, not just this receptor: After the booster, most of the clones that had expanded following primary vaccination were detected again (roughly 97% of CD4 and around 90% of CD8), which suggests that memory was broadly maintained. Computational filtering was needed because FACS-sorted repertoires could contain abundant contaminating clonotypes from the bulk population. Because the study included only a couple of donors, the extent to which the findings can be generalized is limited. A small share of clonotypes was detected in both CD4 and CD8 compartments, with the overlap likely arising from convergent recombination. Compared with the primary T-cell response, the secondary T-cell response was faster but weaker, reaching its peak on day 5 rather than on day 15.

What the treatment or condition label conveys for this sample: live attenuated yellow fever vaccine strain. Two biological replicates of bulk PBMCs were collected at each blood-draw timepoint. PBMCs were isolated from peripheral blood using a standard Ficoll-Paque protocol. TriZol was used to extract RNA from bulk PBMCs, from CD4 and CD8 fractions, and from dextramer-positive and dextramer-negative fractions. TCR cDNA was synthesized by 5'RACE template switching, which introduced a universal primer site and unique molecular identifiers. cDNA synthesis was primed from both the TCR alpha and TCR beta constant segments. Library amplification used two PCR steps, and the second PCR step added sample barcodes and sequencing adapters. Sequencing of libraries was performed on Illumina HiSeq 2500 (2x100 bp) or NovaSeq (2x150 bp). The original pipeline was this. Reads were demultiplexed and collapsed into UMI consensus sequences with MIGEC, and V(D)J alignment was performed with MiXCR. Vaccine-responding clonotypes were defined with edgeR using replicate PBMC samples, requiring FDR below 0.01 and a log2 fold change above 5 up to day 15. Each bulk clonotype received a CD4 or CD8 identity based on whether the sequenced CD4 or CD8 repertoire contained that clonotype at higher abundance. TCRdb applied fastp at Q25 and MiXCR to the public reads, then kept only in-frame beta chains. Here each entry gathers all rows of one CDR3 protein and keeps the most common genes and DNA. The V and J calls were not made by the authors but by TCRdb's processing. The sample table lists fewer than 450,000 distinct CDR3 sequences, approximately 8% of them with a count of one. The top ten clones comprise roughly 15% of the sample.

The source of this sequence is a young man who received the YFV17D yellow fever vaccine. This receptor chain uses TRBV12-3 or TRBV12-4 and TRBJ2-1, and TRBD2 may be the D gene, going by 6 matching bases. Source: PBMCs, taken approximately 40 days after the first yellow fever vaccination. The DNA is TGTGCCAGCAGTTTGGGAGGTAGCAACTATGAGCAGTTCTTC. Its coded protein is CASSLGGSNYEQFF.